The 12 T cell receptor beta chains given below trace back to one sample, sequenced in a study of OX40 agonist ivuxolimab in advanced cancers. Generated by immunoSEQ multiplex PCR, the TCRdb table keeps only in-frame clones and is missing some. Of 78,000 or so clones listed, 92% are singletons. Sample: CD4+ or CD8+ T cells sorted from blood, taken in a trial of the OX40 agonist ivuxolimab. Receptors were obtained from an adult with an advanced solid tumor such as melanoma, head and neck, liver or kidney cancer.

This sequence joins TRBV25-1 and TRBJ1-1, with D perhaps matching TRBD1 (5 bases). Deletions cut 4 bases from V and 10 bases from J, with 19 bases between. CDR3 length: 14 amino acids. Looked up from germline, CDR1 is MGHDK and CDR2 is SYGVNS. The CDR3 is CASSGGNTGTRAFF. CDR3 DNA sequence: TGTGCCAGCAGTGGTGGGAATACCGGGACCCGAGCTTTCTTT.

This clone showed up just once. The chain carries TRBV2 and TRBJ1-1; possibly TRBD1 for D (6 bases). With 6 bases removed from V and 1 base from J, the gap between germline ends came to 15 bases. From germline, CDR1 is SNHLY and CDR2 FYNNEI. The CDR3 loop spans 15 amino acids. This CDR3 reads CASSPEWGRNTEAFF. CDR3 coding DNA: TGTGCCAGCAGCCCTGAGTGGGGGCGGAACACTGAAGCTTTCTTT.

The CDR3 DNA sequence: TGCAGCGTTGTAGACAGGGATTGGTATGGCTACACCTTC. Translating it yields CSVVDRDWYGYTF. The V call is TRBV29-1, the J call TRBJ1-2; 7 bases map to TRBD1. V was pared by 4 bases and J by 5 bases, with 7 bases of the junction left unmatched. This CDR3 has 13 residues. Germline CDR1 SQVTM, CDR2 ANQGSEA.

This rearrangement joins TRBV5-1 to TRBJ2-2; possibly TRBD2 for D (5 bases). Trimming took 3 bases from V and 4 from J, leaving 19 bases between them. Germline CDR1 is SGHRS and CDR2 is YFSETQ. CDR3 length: 17 residues. This CDR3 is CASSSTTSWAGTGELFF. CDR3 coding DNA: TGCGCCAGCAGCTCGACCACCTCATGGGCGGGCACCGGGGAGCTGTTTTTT.

CDR3 loop: CASSLIPEPGELFF. The CDR3 DNA reads TGTGCCAGCAGCTTAATCCCTGAACCCGGGGAGCTGTTTTTT. The rearrangement joins TRBV7-2 to TRBJ2-2; no firm D call. Trimming took off 2 bases at V and 6 bases at J, with 10 bases between the two ends. Germline CDR1 reads SGHTA; CDR2 reads FQGNSA. The CDR3 totals 14 residues. The complete variable domain, with remaining parts taken from reference TRBV7-2 and TRBJ2-2, reads GAGVSQSPSNKVTEKGKDVELRCDPISGHTALYWYRQSLGQGLEFLIYFQGNSAPDKSGLPSDRFSAERTGGSVSTLTIQRTQQEDSAVYLCASSLIPEPGELFFGEGSRLTVL.

The chain uses TRBV6-6 and TRBJ2-3, with 11 bases lining up with TRBD2. The CDR3 is made up of 15 amino acids. J lost 6 bases, V lost 6 bases, and 8 bases had no gene match. Germline V CDR1 and CDR2: MNHNY, SVGAGI (reference sequence). The CDR3 reads CASSPNSGRADTQYF. Written as DNA, the CDR3 is TGTGCCAGCAGCCCTAATAGCGGGAGGGCGGATACGCAGTATTTT.

The chain employs TRBV5-6 and TRBJ2-1; 7 bases line up with TRBD1. The germline V gene has CDR1 SGHDT and CDR2 YYEEEE. This CDR3 is 15 amino acids long. The junction had 10 bases not matched to a gene; V was cut back by 4 bases and J by 6 bases. The CDR3 is CASSIPQGRANEQFF. The DNA of the CDR3 is TGTGCCAGCAGCATTCCACAGGGGAGAGCCAATGAGCAGTTCTTC. Drawing the rest from reference TRBV5-6 and TRBJ2-1, the complete variable domain is DAGVTQSPTHLIKTRGQQVTLRCSPKSGHDTVSWYQQALGQGPQFIFQYYEEEERQRGNFPDRFSGHQFPNYSSELNVNALLLGDSALYLCASSIPQGRANEQFFGPGTRLTVL.

This chain links TRBV7-2 with TRBJ2-7, with TRBD2 matching over 13 bases. V was pared by 6 bases and J by 5 bases, with 7 bases of the junction left unmatched. Germline CDR1 reads SGHTA; CDR2 reads FQGNSA. The length of the CDR3 is 15 residues. CDR3 in amino acids: CASRTGLAGRDEQYF. CDR3 nucleotides: TGTGCCAGCAGGACGGGACTAGCGGGGAGGGACGAGCAGTACTTC.

V gene TRBV7-6 combines with J gene TRBJ2-2, with TRBD1 matching over 8 bases. The CDR3 consists of 16 residues. CDR1 is SGHVS, CDR2 FNYEAQ, per germline. V was pared by 1 base and J by 1 base, with 2 bases of the junction left unmatched. The CDR3: CASSLGDRGNTGELFF. The CDR3 coding sequence is TGTGCCAGCAGCTTAGGAGACAGGGGGAACACCGGGGAGCTGTTTTTT.

The chain links TRBV7-9 to TRBJ1-4; no firm D call. Germline CDR1 reads SEHNR; CDR2 reads FQNEAQ (reference sequence). There are 17 residues in the CDR3. The germline V and J ends were trimmed by 4 bases and 0 bases, with 15 bases remaining between them. The DNA for the CDR3 is TGTGCCAGCAGCTCATCCCGGGTTGGTGCAACTAATGAAAAACTGTTTTTT. It specifies CASSSSRVGATNEKLFF. The whole variable domain, remainder taken from reference TRBV7-9 and TRBJ1-4, is DTGVSQNPRHKITKRGQNVTFRCDPISEHNRLYWYRQTLGQGPEFLTYFQNEAQLEKSRLLSDRFSAERPKGSFSTLEIQRTEQGDSAMYLCASSSSRVGATNEKLFFGSGTQLSVL.

The chain links TRBV4-1 to TRBJ2-7; 7 bases are a match to TRBD2. Trimming at V came to 1 base and at J to 4 bases, leaving 4 bases not matched to a gene. The germline V gene encodes CDR1 MGHRA and CDR2 YSYEKL. This CDR3 has 14 amino acids. This CDR3 is CASSQATREYEQYF. CDR3 in DNA: TGCGCCAGCAGCCAAGCTACGCGGGAGTACGAGCAGTACTTC.

This chain uses TRBV27 with TRBJ2-7, with TRBD2 matching 12 bases. Germline lookup yields CDR1 MNHEY and CDR2 SMNVEV (reference sequence). The CDR3 extends over 19 amino acids. Trimming removed 5 bases from V and 1 base from J; junction bases left unmatched: 15. CDR3 bases: TGTGCCAGCAGTCAAATACCCCCCGGGCTAGCGGGAGGGTCCTACGAGCAGTACTTC. It codes for CASSQIPPGLAGGSYEQYF.